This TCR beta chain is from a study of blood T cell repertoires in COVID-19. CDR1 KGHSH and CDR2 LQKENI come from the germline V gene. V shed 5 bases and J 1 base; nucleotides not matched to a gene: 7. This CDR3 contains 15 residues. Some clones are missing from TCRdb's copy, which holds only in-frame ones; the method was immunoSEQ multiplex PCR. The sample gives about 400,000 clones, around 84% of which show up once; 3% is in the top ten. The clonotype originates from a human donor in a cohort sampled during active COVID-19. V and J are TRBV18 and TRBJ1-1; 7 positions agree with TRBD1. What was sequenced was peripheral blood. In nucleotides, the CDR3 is TGTGCCAGCTCAAAGGGGGCTTCGGGGAACACTGAAGCTTTCTTT. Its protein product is CASSKGASGNTEAFF.